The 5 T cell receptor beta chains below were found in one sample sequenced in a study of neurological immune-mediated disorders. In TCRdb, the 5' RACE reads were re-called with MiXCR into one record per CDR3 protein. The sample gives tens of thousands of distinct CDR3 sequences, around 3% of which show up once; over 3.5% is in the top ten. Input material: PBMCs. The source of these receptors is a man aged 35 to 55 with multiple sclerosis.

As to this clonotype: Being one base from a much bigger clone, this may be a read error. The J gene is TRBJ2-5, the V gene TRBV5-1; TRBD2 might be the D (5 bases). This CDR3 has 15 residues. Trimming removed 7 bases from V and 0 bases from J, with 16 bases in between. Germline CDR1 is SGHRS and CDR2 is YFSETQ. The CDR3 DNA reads TGCGCCAGCTGCCACGTGTCGGGGTACCAAGAGACCCAGTACTTC. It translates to CASCHVSGYQETQYF.

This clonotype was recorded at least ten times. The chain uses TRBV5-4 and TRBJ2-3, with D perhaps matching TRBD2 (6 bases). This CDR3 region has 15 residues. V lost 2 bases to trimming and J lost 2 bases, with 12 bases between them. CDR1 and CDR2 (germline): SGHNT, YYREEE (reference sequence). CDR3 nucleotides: TGTGCCAGCAGCTTCGGCGGGGTGTCCACAGATACGCAGTATTTT. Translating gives CASSFGGVSTDTQYF.

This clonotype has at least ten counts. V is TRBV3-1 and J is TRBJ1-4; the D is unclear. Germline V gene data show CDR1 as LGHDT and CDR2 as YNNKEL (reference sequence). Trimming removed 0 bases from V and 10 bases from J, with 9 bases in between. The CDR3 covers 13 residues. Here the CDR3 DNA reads TGTGCCAGCAGCCAAGATCAAGGTGGAAAACTGTTTTTT. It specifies CASSQDQGGKLFF.

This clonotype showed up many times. CDR3 DNA: TGTGCCAGCAGCCAAGTGTGGACAGGGAGGACCGGGGAGCTGTTTTTT. It specifies CASSQVWTGRTGELFF. This chain links TRBV14 with TRBJ2-2; 8 bases line up with TRBD1. CDR1 SGHDN and CDR2 FVKESK come from the germline V gene. The CDR3 loop spans 16 amino acids. V shed 1 base, J shed 5 bases, and the junction held 6 bases outside the gene matches.

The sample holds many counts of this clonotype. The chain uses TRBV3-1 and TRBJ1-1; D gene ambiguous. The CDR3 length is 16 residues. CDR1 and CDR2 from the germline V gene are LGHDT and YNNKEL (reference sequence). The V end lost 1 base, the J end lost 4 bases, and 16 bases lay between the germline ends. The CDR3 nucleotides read TGTGCCAGCAGCCAAGCCCCATGGACCTCGGGCACTGAAGCTTTCTTT. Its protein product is CASSQAPWTSGTEAFF. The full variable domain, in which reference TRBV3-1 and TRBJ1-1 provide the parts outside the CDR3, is DTAVSQTPKYLVTQMGNDKSIKCEQNLGHDTMYWYKQDSKKFLKIMFSYNNKELIINETVPNRFSPKSPDKAHLNLHINSLELGDSAVYFCASSQAPWTSGTEAFFGQGTRLTVV.